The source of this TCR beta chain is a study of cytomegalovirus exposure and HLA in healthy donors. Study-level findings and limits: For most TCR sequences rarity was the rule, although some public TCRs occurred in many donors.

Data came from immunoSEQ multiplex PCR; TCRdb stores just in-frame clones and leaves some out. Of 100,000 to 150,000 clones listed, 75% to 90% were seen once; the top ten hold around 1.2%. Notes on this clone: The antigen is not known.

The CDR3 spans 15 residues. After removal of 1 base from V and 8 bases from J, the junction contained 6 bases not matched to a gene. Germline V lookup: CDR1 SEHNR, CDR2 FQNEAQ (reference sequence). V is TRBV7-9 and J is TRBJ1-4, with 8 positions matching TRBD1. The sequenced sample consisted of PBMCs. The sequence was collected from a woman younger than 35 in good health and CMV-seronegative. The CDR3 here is CASSLETHRGEKLFF. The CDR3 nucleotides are TGTGCCAGCAGCTTAGAGACCCACAGGGGGGAAAAACTGTTTTTT.